This TCR beta chain originates from a study of T cells in Graves' hyperthyroidism and ophthalmopathy (dated by TCRdb to about 2019). General notes on the study: Peripheral blood was collected at initial diagnosis, before any treatment. An independent validation cohort of fewer than 20 hyperthyroidism patients and about 16 patients who later progressed to ophthalmopathy tested prospective prediction of ophthalmopathy. In addition, the study compared T-cell repertoires in thyroid tissue and in blood from roughly six Graves' hyperthyroidism patients. The paper reports TCR Vbeta CDR3 sequencing of over 130 peripheral blood samples: approximately 43 ophthalmopathy, roughly 74 hyperthyroidism and around 17 progressor patients. Once sampling was done, hyperthyroidism patients were given methimazole at a starting dose of 30 mg daily, whereas ophthalmopathy patients were given high-dose intravenous methylprednisolone. The 95 to 100 discovery patients were randomly divided into training and test sets at a 7:3 ratio. A discovery cohort of about a hundred patients, 43 with Graves' ophthalmopathy and under 60 with stable Graves' hyperthyroidism, was used to find distinguishing TCR V-J signatures. The investigation overall reported the following: Ophthalmopathy was separated from stable hyperthyroidism by a 13 V-J signature model, with around 90% sensitivity and roughly 84% specificity obtained in cross-validation and 80%/75% obtained in testing. Blood samples also contained most of the expanded thyroid clonotypes (frequency above 0.001), which suggests that blood repertoires may reflect thyroid immune responses. In validation, the model predicted progression to ophthalmopathy with around 71% sensitivity and less than 75% specificity, a median of about six months before onset. Sample size was not statistically predetermined, and investigators were not blinded to group allocation.

In the case of this clonotype: Its antigen is currently not known. No much larger clone is present one base from it, and per-base qualities are unavailable.

A patient counted as having stable Graves' hyperthyroidism if no progression to ophthalmopathy occurred over 18 months of follow-up. Hyperthyroidism patients were newly diagnosed, with disease duration under 2 months, and aged 18 to 65 years. Exclusion was applied to patients with uncontrolled infections, other autoimmune diseases, pregnancy or lactation. Diagnoses were established on the basis of clinical symptoms, serum thyroxine and TRAb, thyroid ultrasound, and orbital computed tomography. PBMCs were separated from about 10 ml of fresh peripheral blood using Ficoll-Paque density gradient centrifugation. Trizol reagent was used to extract total RNA, and RNA quality was then checked on an Agilent 2100 Bioanalyzer. The TCR beta CDR3 regions were amplified from the RNA transcripts. The TCR CDR3 was subjected to a first round of RT-PCR using the HTBI primer set and the Qiagen OneStep RT-PCR kit. Libraries were constructed in a second round of multiplex PCR, after which size selection and purification were performed. Libraries were sequenced paired-end with 100 bp reads on an Illumina HiSeq2000. In the paper's pipeline: SOAPnuke was used to process the raw data, throwing out any read that contained adapters or uncalled bases, had a mean Phred below 15, or lacked an exact constant-primer or identifier match. High-quality paired reads were merged using COPE v1.2.5, and each unique nucleotide sequence was defined as a clonotype. MiTCR v1.1 was used to align the clonotypes against IMGT TRBV, TRBD and TRBJ reference segments. The analysis was restricted to V-J combinations with a frequency above 0.0001, which together covered 99% to 99.2% of the repertoires. The TCS score was defined as F50 (clonal expansion) divided by E x V (chaos), with BLOSUM62-based TCRdist calculated between CDR3 peptides within each V-J. Welch's t-statistics and random forest reduced 450 to 600 V-J features to roughly 13, which were used in a naive Bayes classifier (R e1071). In-frame beta chains were kept once TCRdb had trimmed the public reads at Q25 with fastp and called clones with MiXCR. Identical CDR3 protein sequences are pooled into one entry, listed with their most common genes and DNA. None of the V and J calls come from the authors' own analysis; TCRdb made them. This sample holds about 560,000 distinct CDR3 sequences; 16% were observed only once. The top ten hold 15% to 20% of the sample.

The specimen sequenced was blood. The receptor was isolated from a woman aged 18-29 years with Graves' hyperthyroidism.

The nucleotide sequence is TGTGCCAGCAGTCCCTCACGGGCCCGGCTCGATACGCAGTATTTT. The translation is CASSPSRARLDTQYF. The rearranged chain carries TRBV28 and TRBJ2-3; the D gene remains uncertain. V loses 5 bases, J loses 6 bases, and the germline ends lie 18 bases apart. For CDR1 and CDR2, the germline V gene lists MDHEN and SYDVKM. Including cysteine and phenylalanine, the CDR3 has 15 amino acids. Left in the record is the CDR3 DNA by itself, 45 bases read in frame from the first base.